What follows are 22 T cell receptor beta chains derived from one specimen sequenced in a study of TIL therapy for anti-PD-1-resistant metastatic lung cancer. The immunoSEQ assay was v3. Data came from immunoSEQ multiplex PCR; TCRdb stores just in-frame clones and leaves some out. The table records about 32,000 clones, 74% of them present only once. As to time point: pre-treatment sample, taken before nivolumab and TIL therapy. This specimen consisted of blood, obtained at baseline. Source of these receptors: a woman between 25 and 85 years old with non-small cell lung cancer.

The chain combines TRBV27 with TRBJ2-1; D could derive from TRBD1 or TRBD2 (5 bases each). This CDR3 is 13 amino acids long. The V end lost 7 bases, the J end lost 9 bases, and 16 bases lay between the germline ends. Germline lookup yields CDR1 MNHEY and CDR2 SMNVEV (reference sequence). The CDR3 nucleotides are TGTGCCAGCAAGGAGGAAGGGGATGTTGAGCAGTTCTTC. Translating gives CASKEEGDVEQFF.

The chain combines TRBV19 with TRBJ2-5, with 13 bases identical to TRBD2. V lost 3 bases to trimming and J lost 4 bases; unmatched junction nucleotides: 5. The CDR3 extends over 16 amino acids. The germline V gene encodes CDR1 LNHDA and CDR2 SQIVND (reference sequence). The CDR3 coding sequence is TGTGCCAGTAGTATGGGGAGACTAGCGGGAGGAGAGACCCAGTACTTC. Translated, it gives CASSMGRLAGGETQYF.

The chain carries TRBV10-2 and TRBJ2-5, with D possibly TRBD2 on 6 matching bases. The J call could be wrong; TRBJ2-7 is a better fit for the DNA end. CDR3 size: 14 residues. Germline values: CDR1 WSHSY, CDR2 SAAADI. The CDR3 here is CASEGGRSSYEQYF. The CDR3 coding sequence is TGCGCCAGCGAAGGAGGGAGGAGCTCCTACGAGCAGTACTTC.

The rearrangement uses TRBV19 and TRBJ2-5; D remains unclear. Trimming took off 4 bases at V and 2 bases at J, with 8 bases between the two ends. The CDR3 sequence is 13 residues long. The V gene's germline CDR1 is LNHDA and CDR2 SQIVND (reference sequence). The CDR3 sequence: CASSTGRQETQYF. As DNA, the CDR3 is TGTGCCAGTAGTACCGGACGGCAAGAGACCCAGTACTTC.

The chain carries TRBV10-1 and TRBJ2-2; 9 nucleotides line up with TRBD2. The V gene's germline CDR1 is WNHNN and CDR2 SYGVQD (reference sequence). Losses at the gene ends were 6 bases for V and 1 base for J; bases not matched to a gene: 0. The CDR3 has 14 residues. In DNA form, the CDR3 reads TGCGCCAGCAGACTAGCGGGGAACACCGGGGAGCTGTTTTTT. Encoded protein: CASRLAGNTGELFF.

The rearrangement uses TRBV6-5 and TRBJ1-2, with 9 bases identical to TRBD1. The CDR3 sequence is 13 residues long. V was clipped by 6 bases and J by 8 bases; unmatched bases: 7. Germline-derived CDR1 and CDR2 are MNHEY and SVGAGI. CDR3 in amino acids: CASSLQGAGGYTF. CDR3 bases: TGTGCCAGCAGCCTACAGGGGGCGGGAGGCTACACCTTC.

V usage is TRBV6-1 and J usage is TRBJ2-5; D is unclear. Germline CDR1 and CDR2: MNHNS and SASEGT. Deletions cut 1 base from V and 3 bases from J, with 3 bases between. This CDR3 has 12 amino acids. The CDR3 protein is CASSEEEETQYF. Written as DNA, the CDR3 is TGTGCCAGCAGTGAAGAGGAAGAGACCCAGTACTTC.

This clone showed up just once. The chain couples TRBV6-1 to TRBJ1-1, with TRBD1 matching over 9 bases. The CDR3 is 15 residues long. Unmatched junction bases numbered 10, after V lost 5 bases and J lost 6 bases. Germline V CDR1 and CDR2: MNHNS, SASEGT. CDR3 protein: CASSNRDRVLPEAFF. The CDR3 region has the DNA TGTGCCAGCAGTAACCGGGACAGGGTTTTACCTGAAGCTTTCTTT.

The chain carries TRBV7-9 and TRBJ2-5; D not certain. The length of the CDR3 is 14 residues. Germline lookup yields CDR1 SEHNR and CDR2 FQNEAQ (reference sequence). V dropped 5 bases and J dropped 2 bases, with 12 bases sitting between them. The CDR3 DNA follows: TGTGCCAGCAGCCCAGACCAGCTACAAGAGACCCAGTACTTC. Its protein product is CASSPDQLQETQYF.

This clone was observed a handful of times. The chain is built from TRBV6-6 and TRBJ2-7; either TRBD1 or TRBD2 may supply D (5 bases each). V dropped 6 bases and J dropped 7 bases, with 22 bases sitting between them. The CDR3 contains 15 residues. Germline V gene sequence: CDR1 MNHNY, CDR2 SVGAGI (reference sequence). In DNA form, the CDR3 reads TGTGCCAGCAGCATGGCCCGGGGCCAGCAAGGAGAGCAGTACTTC. Its translation: CASSMARGQQGEQYF.

The chain combines TRBV5-4 with TRBJ1-4; 7 bases agree with TRBD1. Germline trimming cut 0 bases from V and 6 bases from J; bases unmatched to any gene: 5. The CDR3 has 15 residues. The germline gives CDR1 SGHNT, CDR2 YYREEE (reference sequence). The CDR3 spells CASSLGRGRHEKLFF. The CDR3 DNA sequence: TGTGCCAGCAGCTTGGGGAGGGGGCGCCATGAAAAACTGTTTTTT.

This rearrangement joins TRBV7-2 to TRBJ2-1; no clear D. Germline assignment: CDR1 SGHTA and CDR2 FQGNSA. Trimming shortened V by 5 bases and J by 13 bases, and 18 bases separated the two germline ends. The CDR3 is 13 residues long. CDR3 in amino acids: CASSQVSISSQFF. DNA for the CDR3: TGTGCCAGCAGCCAAGTTTCTATTTCAAGCCAGTTCTTC.

This sequence joins TRBV5-4 and TRBJ1-1; D unresolved. The ends were cut back, 2 bases at V and 11 bases at J, with 13 bases in the middle. In germline, CDR1 is SGHNT, CDR2 YYREEE (reference sequence). This CDR3 comprises 12 residues. Here the CDR3 reads CASSFDIQTAFF. The CDR3 nucleotides are TGTGCCAGCAGCTTTGATATACAGACTGCTTTCTTT.

The V gene is TRBV9, the J gene TRBJ2-1; 13 nucleotides match TRBD2. J lost 10 bases, V lost 0 bases, and 7 bases had no gene match. In germline, CDR1 is SGDLS, CDR2 YYNGEE. This CDR3 comprises 16 residues. The CDR3 loop reads CASSVVTSGRAEEQFF. CDR3 bases: TGTGCCAGCAGCGTAGTAACTAGCGGGAGGGCCGAAGAGCAGTTCTTC.

This clone was seen once. V is TRBV30 and J is TRBJ1-3; a weak D match, TRBD1 (5 bases). Germline V gene data show CDR1 as GTSNPN and CDR2 as SVGIG (reference sequence). CDR3 length: 15 amino acids. The V and J ends lost 5 bases and 4 bases respectively, with 18 bases between them. In nucleotides, the CDR3 is TGTGCCTGGGCCCCACCCGGGGGGATGGGAAACACCATATATTTT. Translating it yields CAWAPPGGMGNTIYF.

This rearrangement joins TRBV30 to TRBJ1-2, with a weak D call TRBD1 (5 bases). Germline lookup yields CDR1 GTSNPN and CDR2 SVGIG (reference sequence). This CDR3 comprises 13 residues. Trimming shortened V by 2 bases and J by 10 bases, and 17 bases separated the two germline ends. DNA of the CDR3: TGTGCCTGGAGTCTTGTACTGGGGGATTACTACACCTTC. Residues: CAWSLVLGDYYTF.

This rearrangement joins TRBV29-1 to TRBJ1-5; the D gene is possibly TRBD1 (5 bases). Germline V CDR1 and CDR2: SQVTM, ANQGSEA. V was pared by 5 bases and J by 1 base, with 9 bases between. The CDR3 is 13 amino acids. CDR3 sequence: CSVTTGSNQPQHF. The CDR3 DNA reads TGCAGCGTTACCACAGGCAGCAATCAGCCCCAGCATTTT.

The gene calls are TRBV29-1 and TRBJ2-3; unclear D gene. V was pared by 1 base and J by 2 bases, with 10 bases between. CDR3 size: 14 residues. Per germline, CDR1 SQVTM and CDR2 ANQGSEA. CDR3 sequence (DNA): TGCAGCGTTGAAGGGCTCGGAAACACAGATACGCAGTATTTT. This gives the protein CSVEGLGNTDTQYF.

The count of this clone is one. The gene calls are TRBV5-6 and TRBJ2-7; 7 bases are shared with TRBD1. The CDR3 covers 15 residues. The germline V gene has CDR1 SGHDT and CDR2 YYEEEE. The junction had 9 bases not matched to a gene; V was cut back by 0 bases and J by 6 bases. The DNA for the CDR3 is TGTGCCAGCAGCTTGGAGACAGGGACCCCAGCCGAGCAGTACTTC. Translation: CASSLETGTPAEQYF.

The V and J genes are TRBV30 and TRBJ2-1; D is uncertain. Germline CDR1 is GTSNPN and CDR2 is SVGIG (reference sequence). V lost 4 bases and J 1 base, leaving 11 bases between the germline ends. The CDR3 length is 14 residues. The CDR3 region is CAWTRPGSYNEQFF. Written as DNA, the CDR3 is TGTGCCTGGACCAGGCCCGGATCCTACAATGAGCAGTTCTTC.

The sample holds one count of this clone. The chain links TRBV9 to TRBJ2-3; D is ambiguous. The V end was cut by 5 bases, the J end by 4 bases, with 11 bases between. Germline loops: CDR1 SGDLS, CDR2 YYNGEE. The length of the CDR3 is 13 residues. CDR3 sequence reads: CASRPRLADTQYF. DNA for the CDR3: TGTGCCAGCAGGCCGAGGCTAGCAGATACGCAGTATTTT.

The chain has TRBV14 and TRBJ2-2; no reliable D call. The CDR3 loop spans 13 amino acids. V shed 3 bases and J shed 5 bases, with 7 bases lying between them. Germline CDR1 and CDR2: SGHDN and FVKESK. The CDR3 region is CASSHRFTGELFF. The CDR3 DNA is TGTGCCAGCAGCCACAGGTTTACCGGGGAGCTGTTTTTT.